The entry below describes one TCR beta chain. For each CDR3 protein, TCRdb gives one entry from its re-call of the 5' RACE reads, without DNA. The data show a few hundred thousand distinct CDR3 sequences, and the top ten clones hold over 1.1%. The sample belongs to a study of T cells expressing NK-cell markers. The length of the CDR3 is 11 residues. The TCR sequence derives from a woman aged 45-65 years in good health. The V and J genes are TRBV12-3 or TRBV12-4 and TRBJ1-4. Sample: blood T cells: a sorted CD56 or NKG2C T cell subset, CD4+ or CD8+ T cells, or bulk PBMC T cells (not recorded which). CDR3 sequence: CASRLNEKLFF.